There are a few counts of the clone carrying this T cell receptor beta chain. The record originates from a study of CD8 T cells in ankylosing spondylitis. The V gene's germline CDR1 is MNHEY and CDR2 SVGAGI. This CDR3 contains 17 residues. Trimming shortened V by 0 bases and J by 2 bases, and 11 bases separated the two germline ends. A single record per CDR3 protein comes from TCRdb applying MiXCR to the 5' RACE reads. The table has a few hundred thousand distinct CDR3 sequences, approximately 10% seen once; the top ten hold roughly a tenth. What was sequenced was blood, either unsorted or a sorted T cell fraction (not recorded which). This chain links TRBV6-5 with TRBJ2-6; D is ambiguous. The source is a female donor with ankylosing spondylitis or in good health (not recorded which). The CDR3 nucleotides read TGTGCCAGCAGTTACTCGTCAACAGACACTGGGGCCAACGTCCTGACTTTC. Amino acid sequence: CASSYSSTDTGANVLTF.